The 10 T cell receptor beta chains given below trace back to one sample, sequenced in a study of regulatory T cells in long-lasting Graves disease. CDR3-region Arm-PCR and iRepertoire HTBI primers produced the TCR beta libraries. MiXCR, applied by TCRdb to the multiplex PCR reads, yields one record per CDR3 protein. The data contain roughly 400,000 distinct CDR3 sequences, 21% of them singletons. Regarding time point: persistent/refractory GD, antithyroid drugs over 5 years with positive TRAb. The TCR library was made from RNA that had been extracted from PBMCs in TRIzol. Material: peripheral blood mononuclear cells (PBMCs), obtained when the disease was refractory, from a patient treated with antithyroid drugs. The receptors shown here come from a female donor with Graves disease.

In regard to this clonotype: Possible read error: a much larger clone is one base away. Likely a read error: the CDR3 ends without its conserved phenylalanine or tryptophan. The rearrangement joins TRBV7-9 to TRBJ2-5, with 7 bases identical to TRBD2. The CDR3 contains 16 residues. In germline, CDR1 is SEHNR, CDR2 FQNEAQ (reference sequence). After removal of 1 base from V and 5 bases from J, the junction contained 10 bases not matched to a gene. The CDR3 DNA follows: TGTGCCAGCAGCTTAGATGGCGGGAGAGCGAGGGAGACCCAGTACCTC. This translates into CASSLDGGRARETQYL.

This clonotype was seen a handful of times. The chain is built from TRBV18 and TRBJ1-1; D not certain. The CDR3 extends over 15 amino acids. Trimming removed 3 bases from V and 1 base from J, with 12 bases in between. Germline loops: CDR1 KGHSH, CDR2 LQKENI. Written as DNA, the CDR3 is TGTGCCAGCTCACCGGTAAAGGGTGGGAACACTGAAGCTTTCTTT. Translated, it gives CASSPVKGGNTEAFF.

The rearrangement joins TRBV5-4 to TRBJ2-7, with a tentative D call TRBD2 (5 bases). Germline lookup yields CDR1 SGHNT and CDR2 YYREEE (reference sequence). The V and J ends lost 1 base and 6 bases respectively, with 20 bases between them. The CDR3 has 16 residues. The CDR3 nucleotides are TGTGCCAGCAGCTTGAACGTCGGGATCGCGTCGGGCGAGCAGTACTTC. Protein: CASSLNVGIASGEQYF. Using reference TRBV5-4 and TRBJ2-7 for the parts outside the CDR3, the full variable domain is ETGVTQSPTHLIKTRGQQVTLRCSSQSGHNTVSWYQQALGQGPQFIFQYYREEENGRGNFPPRFSGLQFPNYSSELNVNALELDDSALYLCASSLNVGIASGEQYFGPGTRLTVT.

A few counts support this clonotype. The rearrangement links TRBV12-3 or TRBV12-4 to TRBJ2-1; 11 bases line up with TRBD2. The CDR3 is made up of 19 amino acids. V lost 4 bases to trimming and J lost 0 bases; unmatched junction nucleotides: 11. The CDR3 nucleotides read TGTGCCAGCAGTTACGGACTAGCGGGCATTTTCGACTCCTACAATGAGCAGTTCTTC. As protein: CASSYGLAGIFDSYNEQFF.

The V and J genes are TRBV15 and TRBJ2-1; D not certain. This CDR3 has 14 residues. The germline gives CDR1 LNHNV, CDR2 YYDKDF (reference sequence). Trimming pared 5 bases from V and 4 bases from J, leaving 12 bases between. CDR3 nucleotides: TGTGCCACCAGCGGCCCTGAAACGTACAATGAGCAGTTCTTC. Protein product: CATSGPETYNEQFF.

At least ten counts were recorded for this clonotype. J is TRBJ2-5 and V is TRBV6-1, with 9 bases aligning to TRBD2. J lost 1 base, V lost 10 bases, and 7 bases had no gene match. CDR1 and CDR2 from the germline V gene are MNHNS and SASEGT. The CDR3 runs to 14 residues. CDR3 sequence reads: CAIRTSASQETQYF. As DNA, the CDR3 is TGTGCCATCAGGACTAGCGCCTCCCAAGAGACCCAGTACTTC.

The table lists this clonotype with many counts. J is TRBJ2-2 and V is TRBV6-1; 7 bases align to TRBD1. The CDR3 runs 14 residues. Looked up from germline, CDR1 is MNHNS and CDR2 is SASEGT. V gave up 8 bases and J gave up 3 bases; unmatched junction bases: 6. The CDR3 region has the DNA TGTGCCAGCTCTACAGGGGCGGACACCGGGGAGCTGTTTTTT. Translated, it gives CASSTGADTGELFF.

As for this clonotype: A read error may explain this, as a much larger clone is one base away. This likely comes from a read error, as the CDR3 has no conserved phenylalanine or tryptophan at its end. J is TRBJ2-7 and V is TRBV7-9; perhaps TRBD2 as D (6 bases). The CDR3 is 14 amino acids. With 0 bases removed from V and 8 bases from J, the gap between germline ends came to 14 bases. Per germline, CDR1 SEHNR and CDR2 FQNEAQ (reference sequence). This CDR3 reads CASSLASGDLKQYL. Here the CDR3 DNA reads TGTGCCAGCAGCTTAGCGTCGGGGGATTTGAAGCAGTACCTC.

This clonotype was detected ten times or more. The chain employs TRBV28 and TRBJ2-2; 7 bases map to TRBD2. The CDR3 is made up of 16 amino acids. V was clipped by 10 bases and J by 5 bases; unmatched bases: 16. Germline values: CDR1 MDHEN, CDR2 SYDVKM. The CDR3 region has the DNA TGTGCCACCTATATGGAAGGCGGGAGATATACCGGGGAGCTGTTTTTT. It specifies CATYMEGGRYTGELFF.

This chain links TRBV4-2 with TRBJ1-5; D is possibly TRBD1 (5 bases). CDR1 is LGHNA, CDR2 YNFKEQ, per germline. The CDR3 loop spans 15 amino acids. Trimming shortened V by 2 bases and J by 1 base, and 9 bases separated the two germline ends. DNA for the CDR3: TGTGCCAGCAGCCAAAACCAGGGAAGCAATCAGCCCCAGCATTTT. Amino acids: CASSQNQGSNQPQHF.